This record looks at one T cell receptor beta chain sequence and its context. The entry originates in a study of T-cell memory formation after mild COVID-19. From the 5' RACE reads, TCRdb called clonotypes with MiXCR, one entry per CDR3 protein. The repertoire holds approximately 290,000 distinct CDR3 sequences, roughly 15% seen once, with about a fifth in the top ten. V was pared by 7 bases and J by 1 base, with 7 bases of the junction left unmatched. Germline lookup yields CDR1 GTSNPN and CDR2 SVGIG (reference sequence). The CDR3 is made up of 13 amino acids. This chain connects TRBV30 to TRBJ2-7, with TRBD1 matching over 7 bases. Sequenced sample: PBMCs or a T cell subset sorted from them (not recorded which). The clonotype originates from a man aged 18 to 29 who had mild COVID-19 (a few samples of this study predate the infection). Cell type and time point are not known. The CDR3 reads CAYLGQPSYEQYF. The DNA of the CDR3 is TGTGCCTACTTGGGACAGCCTTCCTACGAGCAGTACTTC.